The present T cell receptor beta chain was sequenced within a study of blood T cell repertoires in COVID-19. Study-wide context: Both acute and convalescent COVID-19 samples were obtained from the United States, Italy and Spain.

The cohort comprised adults aged about 18 to 89 years residing in 20 to 25 US areas. The study assigned cohorts using participant-reported clinical history. The CDR3 extends over 15 amino acids. Unmatched junction bases numbered 13, after V lost 4 bases and J lost 8 bases. The germline gives CDR1 LGHNA, CDR2 YNFKEQ. Repertoires were generated with immunoSEQ multiplex PCR, while TCRdb's copy carries only in-frame clones and drops some. Among about 140,000 clones, around 86% were seen once, and the ten largest hold under 4.5%. The chain is built from TRBV4-2 and TRBJ1-2, with 7 bases fitting TRBD1. Sequenced sample: PBMCs or T cells enriched from blood (not recorded which). This sequence was found in a man over 45 who had recovered from COVID-19. This chain's CDR3 is CASSPKRGPSEGYTF. In nucleotides, the CDR3 is TGTGCCAGCAGCCCCAAGAGGGGGCCTTCAGAAGGCTACACCTTC.